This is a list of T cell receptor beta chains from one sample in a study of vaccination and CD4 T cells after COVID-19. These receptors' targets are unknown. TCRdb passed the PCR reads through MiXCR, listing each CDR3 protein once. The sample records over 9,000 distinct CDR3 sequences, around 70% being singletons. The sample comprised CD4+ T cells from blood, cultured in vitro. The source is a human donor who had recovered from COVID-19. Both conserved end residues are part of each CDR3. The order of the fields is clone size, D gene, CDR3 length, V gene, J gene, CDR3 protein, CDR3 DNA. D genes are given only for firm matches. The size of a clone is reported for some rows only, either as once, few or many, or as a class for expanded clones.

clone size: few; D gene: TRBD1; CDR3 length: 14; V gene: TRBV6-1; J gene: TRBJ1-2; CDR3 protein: CASSGGDRIYGYTF; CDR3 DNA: TGTGCCAGCAGTGGGGGGGACAGGATCTATGGCTACACCTTC
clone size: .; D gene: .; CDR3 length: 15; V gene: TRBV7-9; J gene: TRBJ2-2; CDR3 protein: CASSGRRLETGELFF; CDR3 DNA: TGTGCCAGCAGCGGACGGAGGCTTGAAACCGGGGAGCTGTTTTTT
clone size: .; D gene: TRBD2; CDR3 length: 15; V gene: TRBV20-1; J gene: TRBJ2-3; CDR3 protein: CSAISKRLAGHTQYF; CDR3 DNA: TGCAGTGCCATCTCCAAACGGCTAGCGGGCCATACGCAGTATTTT
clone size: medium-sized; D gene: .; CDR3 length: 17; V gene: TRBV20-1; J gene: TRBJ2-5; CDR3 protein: CSAEGGDQGELGETQYF; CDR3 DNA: TGCAGTGCCGAGGGCGGGGACCAGGGGGAACTAGGGGAGACCCAGTACTTC
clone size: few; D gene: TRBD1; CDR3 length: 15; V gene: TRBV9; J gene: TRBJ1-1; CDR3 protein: CASNDREVGNTEAFF; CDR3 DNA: TGTGCCAGCAACGACAGGGAAGTAGGGAACACTGAAGCTTTCTTT
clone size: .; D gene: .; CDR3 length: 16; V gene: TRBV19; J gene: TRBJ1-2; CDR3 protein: CASSIISIQPFYGYTF; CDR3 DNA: TGTGCCAGTAGTATCATCTCGATTCAACCGTTCTATGGCTACACCTTC
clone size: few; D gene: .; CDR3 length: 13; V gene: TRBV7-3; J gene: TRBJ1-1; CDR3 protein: CASSSSGGTEAFF; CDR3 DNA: TGTGCCAGCAGCTCTTCGGGTGGCACTGAAGCTTTCTTT
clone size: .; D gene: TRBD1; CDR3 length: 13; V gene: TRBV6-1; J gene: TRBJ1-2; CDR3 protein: CASITGGNYGYTF; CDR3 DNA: TGTGCCAGCATCACAGGGGGCAACTATGGCTACACCTTC
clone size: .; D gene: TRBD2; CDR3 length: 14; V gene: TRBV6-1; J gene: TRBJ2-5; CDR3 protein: CASSGAGGVETQYF; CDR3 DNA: TGTGCCAGCAGTGGAGCGGGAGGAGTAGAGACCCAGTACTTC
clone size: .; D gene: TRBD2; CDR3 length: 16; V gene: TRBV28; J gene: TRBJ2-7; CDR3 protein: CASRPGGTSAAYEQYF; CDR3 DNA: TGTGCCAGCAGGCCCGGCGGGACTAGCGCAGCCTACGAGCAGTACTTC
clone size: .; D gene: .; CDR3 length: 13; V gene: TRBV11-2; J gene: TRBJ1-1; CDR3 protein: CASSLRQLGEAFF; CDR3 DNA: TGTGCCAGCAGCTTACGGCAGCTGGGTGAAGCTTTCTTT
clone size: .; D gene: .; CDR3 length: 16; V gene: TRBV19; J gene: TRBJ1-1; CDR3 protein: CASKPGWARESTEAFF; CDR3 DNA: TGTGCCAGCAAGCCGGGGTGGGCCAGGGAGTCCACTGAAGCTTTCTTT
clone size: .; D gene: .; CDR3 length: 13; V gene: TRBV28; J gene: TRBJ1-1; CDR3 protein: CASSSRGDTEAFF; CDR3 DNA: TGTGCCAGCAGTTCTAGGGGTGACACTGAAGCTTTCTTT
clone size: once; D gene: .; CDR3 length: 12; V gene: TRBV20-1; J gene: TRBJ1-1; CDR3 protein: CSARAGNTEAFF; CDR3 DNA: TGCAGTGCTAGAGCAGGGAACACTGAAGCTTTCTTT
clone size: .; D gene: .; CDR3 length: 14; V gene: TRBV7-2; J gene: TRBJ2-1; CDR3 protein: CASSLETTYNEQFF; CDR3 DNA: TGTGCCAGCAGCTTAGAGACTACCTACAATGAGCAGTTCTTC
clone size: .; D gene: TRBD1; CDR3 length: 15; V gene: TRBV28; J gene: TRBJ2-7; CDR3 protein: CASSPTGTGGREQYF; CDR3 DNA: TGTGCCAGCAGCCCCACCGGGACAGGGGGAAGAGAGCAGTACTTC
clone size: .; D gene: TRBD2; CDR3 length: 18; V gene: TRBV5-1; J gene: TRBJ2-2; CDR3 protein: CASSPGPTAGAVPGELFF; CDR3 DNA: TGCGCCAGCAGCCCGGGACCTACTGCGGGAGCGGTTCCCGGGGAGCTGTTTTTT
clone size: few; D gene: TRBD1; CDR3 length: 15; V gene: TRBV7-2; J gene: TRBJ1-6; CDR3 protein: CASSAGDRRNSPLHF; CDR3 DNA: TGTGCCAGCAGCGCCGGGGACAGAAGGAATTCACCCCTCCACTTT
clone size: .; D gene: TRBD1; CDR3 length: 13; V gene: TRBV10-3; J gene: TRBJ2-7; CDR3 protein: CAISGTQGAEQYF; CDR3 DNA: TGTGCCATCAGTGGGACACAGGGGGCCGAGCAGTACTTC
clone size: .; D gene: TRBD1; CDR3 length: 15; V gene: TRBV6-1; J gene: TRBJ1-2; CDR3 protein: CASSLVGTGGYGYTF; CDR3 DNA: TGTGCCAGCAGCCTGGTAGGGACAGGGGGCTATGGCTACACCTTC
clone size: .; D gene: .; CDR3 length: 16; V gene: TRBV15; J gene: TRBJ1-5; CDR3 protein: CATSSGPTAGNQPQHF; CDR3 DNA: TGTGCCACCAGCAGTGGACCGACCGCAGGCAATCAGCCCCAGCATTTT
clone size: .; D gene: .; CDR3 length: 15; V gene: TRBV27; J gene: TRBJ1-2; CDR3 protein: CASSLGRDGEYGYTF; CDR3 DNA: TGTGCCAGCAGTTTGGGCCGGGACGGAGAATATGGTTACACCTTC
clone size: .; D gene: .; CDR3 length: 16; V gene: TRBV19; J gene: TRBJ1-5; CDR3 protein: CASRKQGPDSNQPQHF; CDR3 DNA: TGTGCCAGTAGAAAACAGGGACCCGATAGCAATCAGCCCCAGCATTTT
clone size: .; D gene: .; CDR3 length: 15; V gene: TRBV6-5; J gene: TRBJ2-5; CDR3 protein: CASSYSGVGQETQYF; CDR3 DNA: TGTGCCAGCAGTTACTCGGGGGTGGGACAAGAGACCCAGTACTTC
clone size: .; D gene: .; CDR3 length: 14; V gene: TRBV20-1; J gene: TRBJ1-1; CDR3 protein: CSATSPGRRTEAFF; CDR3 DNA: TGCAGTGCTACCTCACCGGGGCGTAGGACTGAAGCTTTCTTT
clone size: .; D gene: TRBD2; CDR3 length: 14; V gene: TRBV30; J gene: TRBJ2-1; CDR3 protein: CAWRKVAGDNEQFF; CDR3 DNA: TGTGCCTGGAGGAAGGTAGCGGGTGACAATGAGCAGTTCTTC
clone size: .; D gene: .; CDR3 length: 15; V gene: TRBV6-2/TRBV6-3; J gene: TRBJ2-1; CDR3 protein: CASSLDHSSYNEQFF; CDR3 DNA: TGTGCCAGCAGTCTAGATCACAGCTCCTACAATGAGCAGTTCTTC
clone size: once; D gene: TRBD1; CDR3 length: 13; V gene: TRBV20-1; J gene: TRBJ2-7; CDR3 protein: CSAGRTGAYEQYF; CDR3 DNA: TGCAGTGCTGGACGGACAGGGGCCTACGAGCAGTACTTC
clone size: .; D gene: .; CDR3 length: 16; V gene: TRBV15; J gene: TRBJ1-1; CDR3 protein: CATSPGLGFMNTEAFF; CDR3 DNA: TGTGCCACCAGCCCTGGGCTGGGCTTCATGAACACTGAAGCTTTCTTT
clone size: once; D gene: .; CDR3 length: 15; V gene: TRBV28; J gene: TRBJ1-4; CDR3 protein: CASSSATRGGEKLFF; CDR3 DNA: TGTGCCAGCAGTTCCGCGACCCGAGGAGGTGAAAAACTGTTTTTT
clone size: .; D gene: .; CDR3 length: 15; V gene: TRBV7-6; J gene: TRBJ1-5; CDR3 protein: CASSLSGTAHQPQHF; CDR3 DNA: TGTGCCAGCAGCCTATCCGGGACGGCCCATCAGCCCCAGCATTTT
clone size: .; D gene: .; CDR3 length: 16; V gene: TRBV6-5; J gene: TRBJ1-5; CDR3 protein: CASSYSTGYSNQPQHF; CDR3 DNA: TGTGCCAGCAGTTATTCGACAGGTTATAGCAATCAGCCCCAGCATTTT
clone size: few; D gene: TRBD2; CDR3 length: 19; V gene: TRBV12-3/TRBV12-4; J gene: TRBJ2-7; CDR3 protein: CASSLGYTSGGDLPYEQYF; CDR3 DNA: TGTGCCAGCAGTTTAGGATATACTAGCGGGGGGGATCTCCCCTACGAGCAGTACTTC
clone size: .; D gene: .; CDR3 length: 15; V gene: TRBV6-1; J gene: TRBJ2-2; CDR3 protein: CASSESGENTGELFF; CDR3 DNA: TGTGCCAGCAGTGAAAGTGGGGAGAACACCGGGGAGCTGTTTTTT
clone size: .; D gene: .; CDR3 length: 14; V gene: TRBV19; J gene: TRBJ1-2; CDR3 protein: CASSIGIRDEGYTF; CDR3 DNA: TGTGCCAGTAGTATCGGGATCCGGGATGAAGGCTACACCTTC
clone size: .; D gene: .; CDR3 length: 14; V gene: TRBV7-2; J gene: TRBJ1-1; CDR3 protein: CASSWRTVNTEAFF; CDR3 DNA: TGTGCCAGCAGCTGGAGGACAGTGAACACTGAAGCTTTCTTT
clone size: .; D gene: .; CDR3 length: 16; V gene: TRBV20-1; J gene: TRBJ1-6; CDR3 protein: CSARTTGISYNSPLHF; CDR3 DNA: TGCAGTGCTAGGACAACAGGGATCTCCTATAATTCACCCCTCCACTTT
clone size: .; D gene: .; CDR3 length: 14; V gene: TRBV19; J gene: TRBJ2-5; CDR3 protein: CASSGGGGLETQYF; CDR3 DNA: TGTGCCAGTAGTGGGGGAGGGGGCCTAGAGACCCAGTACTTC
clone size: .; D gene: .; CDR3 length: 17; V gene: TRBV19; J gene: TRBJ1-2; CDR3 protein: CASRLWVRVDTLEGYTF; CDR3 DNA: TGTGCCAGTAGACTTTGGGTGAGAGTGGACACCTTGGAAGGCTACACCTTC
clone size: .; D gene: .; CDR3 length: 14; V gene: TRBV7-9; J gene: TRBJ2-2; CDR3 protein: CASSWGREAGELFF; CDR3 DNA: TGTGCCAGCAGCTGGGGACGGGAAGCCGGGGAGCTGTTTTTT
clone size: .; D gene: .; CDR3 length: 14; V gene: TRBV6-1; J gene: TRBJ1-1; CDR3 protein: CASTGKPGATEAFF; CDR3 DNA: TGTGCCAGCACCGGGAAGCCCGGGGCAACTGAAGCTTTCTTT
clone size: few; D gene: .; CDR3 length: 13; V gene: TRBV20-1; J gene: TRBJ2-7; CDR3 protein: CSASVGRRDEQYF; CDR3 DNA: TGCAGTGCATCCGTAGGCCGGCGGGACGAGCAGTACTTC
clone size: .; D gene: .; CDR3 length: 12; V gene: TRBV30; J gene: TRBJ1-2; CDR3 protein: CAWSNDRHGYTF; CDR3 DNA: TGTGCCTGGAGTAATGACAGGCATGGCTACACCTTC
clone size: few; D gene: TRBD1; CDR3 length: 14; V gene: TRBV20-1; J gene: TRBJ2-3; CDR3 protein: CSASKGTGADTQYF; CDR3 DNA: TGCAGTGCGTCGAAGGGCACAGGGGCAGATACGCAGTATTTT
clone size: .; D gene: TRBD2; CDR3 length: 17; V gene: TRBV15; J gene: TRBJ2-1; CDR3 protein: CATSSPQSGRWRNEQFF; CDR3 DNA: TGTGCCACCAGCAGCCCTCAGAGCGGGAGGTGGCGCAATGAGCAGTTCTTC
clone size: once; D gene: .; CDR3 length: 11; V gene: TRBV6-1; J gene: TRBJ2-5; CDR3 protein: CASSLGRTQYF; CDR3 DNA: TGTGCCAGCTCCCTGGGGCGGACCCAGTACTTC
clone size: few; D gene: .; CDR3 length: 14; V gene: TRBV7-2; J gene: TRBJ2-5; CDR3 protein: CASSLEGASETQYF; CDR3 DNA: TGTGCCAGCAGCTTGGAGGGGGCTAGCGAGACCCAGTACTTC